Given below is one TCR beta chain in context. CDR1 SEHNR and CDR2 FQNEAQ come from the germline V gene (reference sequence). V lost 3 bases to trimming and J lost 6 bases, with 10 bases between them. There are 13 residues in the CDR3. TCRdb reanalysed the 5' RACE reads using MiXCR and keeps one entry per CDR3 protein. The table has approximately 300,000 distinct CDR3 sequences, about 11% seen once. The data originate from a study of T cells after yellow fever vaccination. Sequences were derived from CD4+ T cells sorted from PBMCs, sampled 45 days after the yellow fever booster vaccination. This chain connects TRBV7-9 to TRBJ2-3, with D possibly matching TRBD1 (6 bases). This sequence was found in a man between 18 and 35 years old who received the YFV17D yellow fever vaccine. The CDR3 DNA follows: TGTGCCAGCAGCTTTAGACAGGAGGATACGCAGTATTTT. Its translation is CASSFRQEDTQYF.